The TCR beta chain described here comes from a study of T-cell reconstitution after alpha-beta-depleted transplantation in children. The CDR3 is 14 residues long. V was trimmed by 6 bases and J by 0 bases, leaving 12 bases between them. Molecular barcoding with unique molecular identifiers was used for the TCRbeta library. From the PCR reads, TCRdb called clonotypes with MiXCR, one entry per CDR3 protein. The data contain around 93,000 distinct CDR3 sequences, 7% to 10% of them singletons. This clonotype appeared many times. This receptor was identified in a human donor who donated a stem cell graft to a child with congenital amegakaryocytic thrombocytopenia. The sample here was PBMCs from the stem cell graft donor, taken from the stem cell graft. This sequence joins TRBV12-3 or TRBV12-4 and TRBJ2-7; unclear D gene. The CDR3 sequence: CASSPRSSSYEQYF. In DNA form, the CDR3 reads TGTGCCAGCAGCCCCAGATCGAGCTCCTACGAGCAGTACTTC.